These 24 T cell receptor beta chains share one sample of origin, sequenced in a study of tumor-infiltrating lymphocytes in primary liver carcinoma. Unsorted bulk tissue (roughly 20-31 mg) underwent RNA and DNA co-extraction. Production of TCR beta cDNA used roughly 500 ng total RNA together with a constant-region primer. Three rounds of nested multiplex PCR with slightly modified ARM-PCR produced TCR beta libraries. TRBV1-TRBV30 forward primers paired with a C-beta reverse primer drove the first two PCR rounds, about 10 cycles each. TCRdb itself ran the multiplex PCR reads through MiXCR, one entry per CDR3 protein. The sample has some 190,000 distinct CDR3 sequences; approximately 86% are singletons. Sequenced: tumor tissue from primary liver carcinoma. The source of these receptors is a man in his forties or fifties with primary liver carcinoma and hepatitis B virus infection.

Details on this clonotype: The CDR3 end shows no conserved phenylalanine or tryptophan, and so a read error is likely. The chain carries TRBV5-4 and TRBJ2-1; D may be TRBD2 (6 bases). CDR1 is SGHNT, CDR2 YYREEE, per germline (reference sequence). The CDR3 is 13 amino acids. V shed 9 bases and J shed 6 bases, with 16 bases lying between them. The CDR3 coding sequence is TGTGCCACGACTAGTGGGAGACCCAATGAGCAGTTCCTC. Encoded protein: CATTSGRPNEQFL.

For this clonotype: A read error may account for a junction end that differs from germline. This sequence joins TRBV5-4 and TRBJ2-3, with 7 bases fitting TRBD2. Germline V lookup: CDR1 SGHNT, CDR2 YYREEE (reference sequence). CDR3 size: 11 residues. CDR3 nucleotide sequence: TGTGCCAGCAGCTGGGGGGGTACCCAGGATTTT. Its translation is CASSWGGTQDF.

As concerns this clonotype: Compared with germline, one end of the junction differs, possibly owing to a read error. The gene calls are TRBV6-6 and TRBJ1-4, with D tentatively TRBD1 (5 bases). From germline, CDR1 is MNHNY and CDR2 SVGAGI (reference sequence). CDR3 length: 16 amino acids. CDR3 amino acids: CASSYSSGTSIEELFF. The CDR3 DNA reads as TGTGCCAGCAGTTACTCGTCCGGGACGTCAATTGAAGAACTGTTTTTT.

There are many counts of this clonotype. The V gene is TRBV10-1, the J gene TRBJ1-1, with a possible D match to TRBD1 (5 bases). Germline values: CDR1 WNHNN, CDR2 SYGVQD (reference sequence). CDR3 size: 13 residues. The V end lost 9 bases, the J end lost 2 bases, and 13 bases lay between the germline ends. The CDR3 sequence is CASTDNFNTEAFF. CDR3 nucleotides: TGCGCCAGTACGGACAATTTCAACACTGAAGCTTTCTTT.

This sequence joins TRBV6-2 or TRBV6-3 and TRBJ1-5; maybe TRBD1 (6 bases). Looked up from germline, CDR1 is MNHEY and CDR2 is SVGEGT. CDR3 length equals 14 residues. DNA of the CDR3: TGTGTCAACACGCTGGTGAAGGGGGATCAGCCCCAGCATTTT. Translated, it gives CVNTLVKGDQPQHF.

The rearrangement uses TRBV11-2 and TRBJ1-1; unclear D gene. The CDR3 covers 13 residues. Per the germline V gene, CDR1 is SGHAT and CDR2 is FQNNGV. Trimming removed 1 base from V and 13 bases from J, with 16 bases in between. CDR3 coding DNA: TGTGCCAGCAGCTTAGGGCTGAACACTGAAATTTTCTTT. This sequence encodes CASSLGLNTEIFF.

This rearrangement joins TRBV6-1 to TRBJ2-1, with 7 bases lining up with TRBD1. CDR3 length equals 13 residues. Germline CDR1 and CDR2: MNHNS and SASEGT. This CDR3 reads CVCSEGTEDEQFF. CDR3 nucleotides: TGTGTCTGCAGTGAAGGGACAGAGGATGAGCAGTTCTTC.

To note about this clonotype: The CDR3 does not end in the conserved phenylalanine or tryptophan, so this is likely a read error. The DNA is omitted, as the CDR3 cannot be located on it reliably, and the CDR3 follows TCRdb's listing. This chain uses TRBV10-3 with TRBJ2-7; the table calls TRBD1, which could not be checked here. The CDR3 region is 13 residues in length, termini included. Germline V lookup: CDR1 ENHRY, CDR2 SYGVKD. CDR3 residues: CVYQTGSPYEQYL.

This chain connects TRBV29-1 to TRBJ2-7; D may correspond to TRBD1 or TRBD2 (5 bases each). With 7 bases removed from V and 7 bases from J, the gap between germline ends came to 29 bases. This CDR3 comprises 16 residues. Germline lookup yields CDR1 SQVTM and CDR2 ANQGSEA. This CDR3 reads CSAMTSGTCTHYEQYF. CDR3 in DNA: TGCAGCGCCATGACATCTGGGACCTGCACTCACTATGAGCAGTACTTC.

A note on this clonotype: The missing conserved phenylalanine or tryptophan at the end of this CDR3 makes a read error likely. This chain connects TRBV6-5 to TRBJ1-6; 9 bases map to TRBD1. The CDR3 loop spans 17 amino acids. The germline gives CDR1 MNHEY, CDR2 SVGAGI. The V and J ends lost 4 bases and 1 base, in that order; junction bases with no gene match: 5. The CDR3 DNA reads TGTGCCAGCAGTTCCGTGGACAGGGGATCCTATAATTCACCCCTCCACTAT. It codes for CASSSVDRGSYNSPLHY.

The table lists this clonotype with a few counts. The chain uses TRBV19 and TRBJ2-3; a weak D match, TRBD1 (6 bases). The CDR3 is 14 residues long. Per germline, CDR1 LNHDA and CDR2 SQIVND (reference sequence). The V end lost 5 bases, the J end lost 4 bases, and 13 bases lay between the germline ends. The CDR3 DNA reads as TGTGCCAGTAGTGCTACAGGGAAAGCAGATACGCAGTATTTT. This sequence encodes CASSATGKADTQYF.

The J gene is TRBJ2-3, the V gene TRBV6-4; TRBD2 might be the D (6 bases). The germline gives CDR1 MRHNA, CDR2 SNTAGT. Trimming left V 0 bases short and J 5 bases short, with 24 bases between. CDR3 length equals 19 residues. The CDR3 loop reads CASSDSIHQRSRRGDTQYF. As DNA, the CDR3 is TGTGCCAGCAGTGACTCAATTCACCAGCGGTCCAGGAGGGGAGATACGCAGTATTTT.

In regard to this clonotype: The junction shows a germline mismatch at one end, possibly a read error. This chain's CDR3 is CASGHTVTNEKLFF. The CDR3 DNA follows: TGCGCCAGCGGCCACACAGTAACCAATGAAAAACTGTTTTTT. The chain couples TRBV4-1 to TRBJ1-4; D is uncertain. CDR3 length: 14 amino acids. The germline V gene encodes CDR1 MGHRA and CDR2 YSYEKL.

Remarks on this clonotype: A much larger clone lies one base from this, so it may be a read error. The chain uses TRBV14 and TRBJ1-3; TRBD1 matches 7 bases. Trimming cost V 0 bases and J 10 bases; bases outside gene matches: 18. The germline V gene has CDR1 SGHDN and CDR2 FVKESK. The CDR3 has 18 amino acids. This chain's CDR3 is CASSQDRDSWSGPKTIYF. CDR3 nucleotide sequence: TGTGCCAGCAGCCAAGACCGGGACAGCTGGAGTGGGCCCAAAACCATATATTTT.

The chain recombines TRBV12-3 or TRBV12-4 with TRBJ1-1; 9 nucleotides line up with TRBD1. The CDR3 sequence is 15 residues long. The CDR3 DNA follows: TGTGTCAGTAGTAGACTGGGACAGGGGAACACTGAAGCTTTCTTT. Translating gives CVSSRLGQGNTEAFF.

This clonotype was seen once. An end of the junction does not agree with germline; a read error may underlie this. The J gene is TRBJ2-2, the V gene TRBV7-3; 8 bases fit TRBD2. The CDR3 sequence is 16 residues long. The germline CDR1 and CDR2 sequences are SGHTA and FQGTGA. This CDR3 reads CASRLNPGGMAGELFF. The CDR3 DNA sequence: TGTGCAAGCAGGTTAAACCCGGGGGGGATGGCCGGGGAGCTGTTTTTT.

This clonotype is a singleton in its sample. The chain carries TRBV29-1 and TRBJ2-3; D is unresolved. V was pared by 7 bases and J by 9 bases, with 20 bases between. Germline V gives CDR1 SQVTM, CDR2 ANQGSEA. This CDR3 is 13 amino acids long. This CDR3 is CSGAGVSILTQYF. DNA for the CDR3: TGCAGCGGAGCAGGAGTGTCCATCCTGACGCAGTATTTT.

This clonotype was observed a single time. The junction differs from germline at one of its ends, possibly a read error. V usage is TRBV4-3 and J usage is TRBJ2-5; D is uncertain. This CDR3 spans 13 amino acids. Per the germline V gene, CDR1 is LGHNA and CDR2 is YSLEER. For the CDR3, the DNA is TGCGCCAGCGGCCTCGCGTATGAAGAGACCCATTACTTC. This codes for CASGLAYEETHYF.

This chain uses TRBV12-3 or TRBV12-4 with TRBJ2-3, with unresolved D. The CDR3 spans 13 residues. The V end was cut by 8 bases, the J end by 6 bases, with 15 bases between. CDR3 loop: CASGFLRSDTQYF. CDR3 coding DNA: TGTGCCAGCGGGTTTCTGAGGTCTGATACGCAGTATTTT.

To note about this clonotype: One junction end disagrees with the germline gene, perhaps due to a read error. J is TRBJ1-6 and V is TRBV4-2; 10 bases line up with TRBD1. The CDR3 spans 17 residues. Per germline, CDR1 LGHNA and CDR2 YNFKEQ. The CDR3 is CANSQPESGQGNSPLHF. CDR3 nucleotides: TGTGCCAACAGCCAACCAGAATCGGGACAGGGGAATTCACCCCTCCACTTT.

The chain employs TRBV29-1 and TRBJ2-1, with TRBD2 identical over 11 bases. The CDR3 consists of 14 residues. The V gene's germline CDR1 is SQVTM and CDR2 ANQGSEA. CDR3 residues: CSVLTSGMGSEQFF. The CDR3 region has the DNA TGCAGTGTGTTGACTAGCGGGATGGGCAGTGAGCAGTTCTTC.

Comments on this clonotype: One end of the junction varies from germline; a read error may be responsible. The chain combines TRBV6-2 or TRBV6-3 with TRBJ2-7, with D uncertain. CDR1 MNHEY and CDR2 SVGEGT come from the germline V gene. This CDR3 contains 15 residues. As DNA, the CDR3 is TGTGGCAGCACCCCGACCTCCGACAACTCCTACGAGCAGTACTTC. This gives the protein CGSTPTSDNSYEQYF.

This clonotype came up once. The germline gene is not matched at one end of the junction; a read error may be the cause. As DNA, the CDR3 is TGTGCCAGCAGTTCCGGCTCCTACAATAAGCAGTTCTTC. Translating gives CASSSGSYNKQFF. This sequence joins TRBV6-5 and TRBJ2-1; D is unclear. CDR3 length: 13 residues. Germline V CDR1 and CDR2: MNHEY, SVGAGI.

With regard to this clonotype: One junction end does not reproduce the germline sequence, and a read error may be involved. The rearrangement joins TRBV4-2 to TRBJ2-1; D possibly corresponds to TRBD2 (6 bases). The CDR3 runs 15 residues. Per germline, CDR1 LGHNA and CDR2 YNFKEQ. Here the CDR3 reads CTSSPPAGSHNEQFF. CDR3 DNA: TGTACCAGCAGCCCCCCAGCGGGTAGCCACAATGAGCAGTTCTTC.